The rows below give T cell receptor beta chains drawn from one sample of a study of cytomegalovirus exposure and HLA in healthy donors. The protocol was immunoSEQ multiplex PCR, while the TCRdb copy is restricted to in-frame clones and leaves out a portion. This sample has about 220,000 clones, with 76% found just once. Sequenced input: PBMCs. These receptors all come from a man younger than 35 in good health and CMV-seronegative. CDR3s include the opening cysteine and the closing phenylalanine or tryptophan. Fields, in order: D gene, V gene, clone size, J gene, CDR3 DNA, CDR3 protein. The D gene is left open where the match is weak. Clone size appears in some rows only: once, few, many, or a class for an expanded clone.

-	TRBV6-1	-	TRBJ1-5	TGTGCCAGCTTTGAGATGGGCAATCAGCCCCAGCATTTT	CASFEMGNQPQHF
TRBD1	TRBV6-5	-	TRBJ1-1	TGTGCCAGCAGCAGGACAGGGACGAACACTGAAGCTTTCTTT	CASSRTGTNTEAFF
TRBD2	TRBV5-1	once	TRBJ2-1	TGCGCCAGCAGCTTGGTTATAGCGGGAGCGTTGTATGAGCAGTTCTTC	CASSLVIAGALYEQFF
-	TRBV19	-	TRBJ2-7	TGTGCCAGTAGTACTTGGACTCCTCCCTACGAGCAGTACTTC	CASSTWTPPYEQYF
TRBD2	TRBV29-1	-	TRBJ2-7	TGCAGCGTGAGGGGACTAGCGGGGAACTACGAGCAGTACTTC	CSVRGLAGNYEQYF
-	TRBV30	few	TRBJ2-1	TGTGCCTGGAGTACGGACACAAAGCAGTTCTTC	CAWSTDTKQFF
-	TRBV6-5	-	TRBJ1-2	TGTGCCAGCAGACAGGGCTTAACCTATGGCTACACCTTC	CASRQGLTYGYTF
-	TRBV1	-	TRBJ2-1	TGCACCAGCAGCGGACTAGCGGGAGTCTACAATGAGCAGTTCTTC	CTSSGLAGVYNEQFF
-	TRBV28	-	TRBJ2-3	TGTGCCAGCAGAGCCGTTGCAGATACGCAGTATTTT	CASRAVADTQYF
-	TRBV18	-	TRBJ2-2	TGTGCCAGCTCACCAGCGCCGTTTGGGCACACGGGGGAGCTGTTTTTT	CASSPAPFGHTGELFF
TRBD2	TRBV2	-	TRBJ2-3	TGTGCCAGCAGTTGGACTAGCGACCGGTGGGATACGCAGTATTTT	CASSWTSDRWDTQYF
-	TRBV7-9	-	TRBJ2-6	TGTTCCAGCAGCTATATGGGACAACCCTCTGGGGCCAACGTCCTGACTTTC	CSSSYMGQPSGANVLTF
TRBD1	TRBV9	-	TRBJ2-1	TGTGCCAGCAGCGTAGAGGGACAGGCCTACAGTGAGCAGTTCTTC	CASSVEGQAYSEQFF
-	TRBV6-6	few	TRBJ2-7	TGTGCCAGCAGTTACTCCACCCGCTTCGGACAAGAGCAGTACTTC	CASSYSTRFGQEQYF
TRBD2	TRBV7-3	once	TRBJ2-7	TGTGCCAGCAGCTTAAATGCGGGAGGGCCCAACGAGCAGTACTTC	CASSLNAGGPNEQYF
TRBD2	TRBV7-2	-	TRBJ2-7	TGTGCCAGCAGCTCCTCCGGACTAGCGGGAGTCTACGAGCAGTACTTC	CASSSSGLAGVYEQYF
-	TRBV5-1	-	TRBJ2-4	TGCGCCAGCAGCGAGCCCGGGGAAAACATTCAGTACTTC	CASSEPGENIQYF
-	TRBV4-2	-	TRBJ1-4	TGTGCCAGCAGCCATGAAACAGGGTTTACTATTGCAACTAATGAAAAACTGTTTTTT	CASSHETGFTIATNEKLFF
-	TRBV4-1	-	TRBJ2-7	TGCGCCAGCAGCCAAGTAGGCGGTTCCTACGAGCAGTACTTC	CASSQVGGSYEQYF
-	TRBV19	-	TRBJ1-1	TGTGCCAGTAGTATAAGTAGGGGTACTGAAGCTTTCTTT	CASSISRGTEAFF
-	TRBV15	-	TRBJ2-7	TGTGCCACCAGCAGAGACCTTGGACATCTCTACGAGCAGTACTTC	CATSRDLGHLYEQYF
TRBD1	TRBV4-1	few	TRBJ1-1	TGCGCCAGCAGGGCAACAGGGGGCCTAGCTGAAGCTTTCTTT	CASRATGGLAEAFF
-	TRBV30	-	TRBJ2-4	TGTGCCTGGAGTGCCACGGGGTCCAAAAACATTCAGTACTTC	CAWSATGSKNIQYF
-	TRBV4-2	-	TRBJ1-2	TGTGCCAGCAGCCAAGATCTGACAGGCAGTGGCTACACCTTC	CASSQDLTGSGYTF
-	TRBV7-9	-	TRBJ2-3	TGTGCCAGCAGCTTGTCTGCAGATACGCAGTATTTT	CASSLSADTQYF
TRBD1	TRBV29-1	-	TRBJ1-2	TGCAGCGCGGACAGGGGGCCCCCAGAAGGCTACACCTTC	CSADRGPPEGYTF
-	TRBV28	-	TRBJ2-7	TGTGCCAGCAGTTTAACAGTAAACGAGCAGTACTTC	CASSLTVNEQYF
TRBD2	TRBV27	-	TRBJ2-7	TGTGCCAGCAGGACTAGCGGGAGGCTAGGGTTCGGTGAGCAGTACTTC	CASRTSGRLGFGEQYF
TRBD1	TRBV5-4	few	TRBJ1-4	TGTGCCAGCAGTCAGGACAGGGGCCACGAAAAACTGTTTTTT	CASSQDRGHEKLFF
TRBD1	TRBV18	-	TRBJ2-2	TGTGCCAGCTCACAGAAGACAGGGCCCGGGGAGCTGTTTTTT	CASSQKTGPGELFF
-	TRBV7-9	few	TRBJ1-4	TGTGCCAGCAGCCGGAATACAGGGATTGTGGGATTTAATGAAAAACTGTTTTTT	CASSRNTGIVGFNEKLFF
TRBD1	TRBV5-4	-	TRBJ1-1	TGTGCCAGCAGCGTAAAAACAGGGGGCCGCGGTGAAGCTTTCTTT	CASSVKTGGRGEAFF
-	TRBV30	-	TRBJ1-6	TGTGCCTGGACCAAGACAGTCGTGAATTCACCCCTCCACTTT	CAWTKTVVNSPLHF